This T cell receptor beta chain was identified during a study of identical twins. Donors uniformly comprised healthy Caucasians. V was trimmed by 0 bases and J by 5 bases, leaving 1 base between them. There are 10 residues in the CDR3. From germline, CDR1 is DFQATT and CDR2 SNEGSKA (reference sequence). This clonotype was counted many times. The antigen remains unidentified. Template switching supplied a universal primer site; unique molecular identifiers were carried on the cDNA. Via MiXCR, TCRdb re-called the 5' RACE reads, giving one row per CDR3 protein. This sample carries hundreds of thousands of distinct CDR3 sequences, roughly 6.2% of them seen once, and the ten largest clones take roughly 1.6%. Notes on the study in general: Among monozygotic twins, out-of-frame TCR alpha sharing exceeded what models predicted.

This TCR was recovered from a man between 18 and 35 years old in good health. This chain uses TRBV20-1 with TRBJ2-5, with no clear D. The specimen was naive T cells sorted from blood. DNA of the CDR3: TGCAGTGCTAGAGATGAGACCCAGTACTTC. Amino acids: CSARDETQYF.